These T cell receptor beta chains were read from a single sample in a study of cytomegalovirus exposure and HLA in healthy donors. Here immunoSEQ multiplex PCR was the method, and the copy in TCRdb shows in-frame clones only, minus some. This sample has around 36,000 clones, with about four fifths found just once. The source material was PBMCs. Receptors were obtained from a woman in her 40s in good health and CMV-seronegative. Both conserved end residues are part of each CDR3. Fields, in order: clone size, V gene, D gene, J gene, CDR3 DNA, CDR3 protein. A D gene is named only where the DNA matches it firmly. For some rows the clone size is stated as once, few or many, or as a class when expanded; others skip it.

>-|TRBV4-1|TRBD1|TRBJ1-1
TGCGCCAGCAGCCAAGTTACAGGGGGGGACACTGAAGCTTTCTTT
CASSQVTGGDTEAFF
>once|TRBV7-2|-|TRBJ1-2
TGTGCCAGCAGCTTAAACAGGGTCGGTGGCTACACCTTC
CASSLNRVGGYTF
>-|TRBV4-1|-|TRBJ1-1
TGCGCCAGCAGTAACGTCTTAAAGCTGACAGCGATGAACACTGAAGCTTTCTTT
CASSNVLKLTAMNTEAFF
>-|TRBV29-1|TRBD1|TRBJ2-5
TGCAGCGCCAGGGGGCTTGGTGAGACCCAGTACTTC
CSARGLGETQYF
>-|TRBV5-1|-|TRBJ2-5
TGCGCCAGCAGCGACATTACCGGGACAAACCAAGAGACCCAGTACTTC
CASSDITGTNQETQYF
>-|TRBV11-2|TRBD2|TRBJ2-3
TGTGCCAGCAGCTTTAGCGGGGGTTATGGAGATACGCAGTATTTT
CASSFSGGYGDTQYF
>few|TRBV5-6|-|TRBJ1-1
TGTGCCAGCAGCCGTGAGGGAATCGGTTTCTTT
CASSREGIGFF
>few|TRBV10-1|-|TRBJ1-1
TGCGCCAGCAGTTCGCAGTACACTGAAGCTTTCTTT
CASSSQYTEAFF
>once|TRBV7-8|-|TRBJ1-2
TGTGCCAGCAGCCCGAGCGGGATGCGGCACACCTTC
CASSPSGMRHTF
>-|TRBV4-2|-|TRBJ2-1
TGTGCCAGCAGCCAGCCTGGGACTTTTAATGAGCAGTTCTTC
CASSQPGTFNEQFF
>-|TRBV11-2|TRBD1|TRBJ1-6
TGTGCCAGCAGCTTATCAGGACAGGGGGCTGGTTCACCCCTCCACTTT
CASSLSGQGAGSPLHF
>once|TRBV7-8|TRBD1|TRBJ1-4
TGTGCCAGCAGTAGGACAGGGACTGAAAAACTGTTTTTT
CASSRTGTEKLFF
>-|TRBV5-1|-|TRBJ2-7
TGCGCCAGCAGCTTGGGGACAGCCTCCTACGAGCAGTACTTC
CASSLGTASYEQYF
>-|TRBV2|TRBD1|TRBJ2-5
TGTGCCAGCAGGGAAACAGGGGCCCCCCAAGAGACCCAGTACTTC
CASRETGAPQETQYF
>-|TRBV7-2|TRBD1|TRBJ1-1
TGTGCCAGCAGCTTAGTCGGGTCACAGGGGCTTGAAGCTTTCTTT
CASSLVGSQGLEAFF
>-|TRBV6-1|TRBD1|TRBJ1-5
TGTGCCAGCAGTGAGACTCAGGGGGCGAATCAGCCCCAGCATTTT
CASSETQGANQPQHF
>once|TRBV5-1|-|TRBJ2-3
TGCGCCAGCAGCTACAGACAGAGCACAGATACGCAGTATTTT
CASSYRQSTDTQYF
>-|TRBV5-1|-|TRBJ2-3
TGCGCCAGCAGCCCCAACACAGATACGCAGTATTTT
CASSPNTDTQYF
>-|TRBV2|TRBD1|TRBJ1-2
TGTGCCAGCAGAGGGACAGGGGGAGTCTATGGCTACACCTTC
CASRGTGGVYGYTF
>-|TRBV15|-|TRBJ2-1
TGTGCCTCTGGAACCGGAGCCTACAATGAGCAGTTCTTC
CASGTGAYNEQFF
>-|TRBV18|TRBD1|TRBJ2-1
TGTGCCAGCTCATCCGCTATGGGACAGGGAGCGTTTGAGCAGTTCTTC
CASSSAMGQGAFEQFF
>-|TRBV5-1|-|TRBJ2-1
TGCGCCAGCAGCTTGTCGGTAAGCTCCTACAATGAGCAGTTCTTC
CASSLSVSSYNEQFF
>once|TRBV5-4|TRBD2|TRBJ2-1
TGTGCCAGCAGCTTGGACCCTAGCGGGGGCAATGAGCAGTTCTTC
CASSLDPSGGNEQFF
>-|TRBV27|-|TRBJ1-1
TGTGCCAGCAGTTTATCGCGGGGGGGGCCGGGGACTGAAGCTTTCTTT
CASSLSRGGPGTEAFF
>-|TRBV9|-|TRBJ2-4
TGTGCCAGCAGCCAAGGGTCCGGGACTCACGTAAACATTCAGTACTTC
CASSQGSGTHVNIQYF
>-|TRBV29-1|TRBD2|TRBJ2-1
TGCAGCTCAACAGCGGGACGATGGAATGAGCAGTTCTTC
CSSTAGRWNEQFF
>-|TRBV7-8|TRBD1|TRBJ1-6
TGTGCCAGCAGCCCCCGGACAGGGGGCTCCTATAATTCACCCCTCCACTTT
CASSPRTGGSYNSPLHF
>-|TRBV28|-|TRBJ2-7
TGTGCCAGCAGCTTGCCCCCAGGGGACGAGCGGTACTTC
CASSLPPGDERYF
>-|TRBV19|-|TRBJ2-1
TGTGCCAGCTCCCTGCTCCGGGACACAAAATGGGACAATGAGCAGTTCTTC
CASSLLRDTKWDNEQFF
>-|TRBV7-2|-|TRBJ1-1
TGTGCCAGCAGATTAAGCCCCTGGGACACGAACACTGAAGCTTTCTTT
CASRLSPWDTNTEAFF
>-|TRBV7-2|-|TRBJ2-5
TGTGCCAGCAGCTTTATAGAGACCCAGTACTTC
CASSFIETQYF
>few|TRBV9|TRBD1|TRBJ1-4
TGTGCCAGCAGCGCCCCGACAGGGGGAGGTGAAAAACTGTTTTTT
CASSAPTGGGEKLFF
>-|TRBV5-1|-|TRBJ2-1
TGCGCCAGCAGCTTGATAGCTAGCGCCTCTAATGAGCAGTTCTTC
CASSLIASASNEQFF
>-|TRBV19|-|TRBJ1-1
TGTGCCAGTAGTGTCCACTCATTGTCTGAAGCTTTCTTT
CASSVHSLSEAFF
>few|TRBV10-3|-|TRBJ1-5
TGTGCCATCAGTGAGGTAGGGGTAAATCAGCCCCAGCATTTT
CAISEVGVNQPQHF
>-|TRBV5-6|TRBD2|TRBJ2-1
TGTGCCAGCAGCTTAAGCGGGGGTGGGGACAATGAGCAGTTCTTC
CASSLSGGGDNEQFF
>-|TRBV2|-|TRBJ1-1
TGTGCCAGCAGGGATTCGGGGGGACGGGGTGAAGCTTTCTTT
CASRDSGGRGEAFF
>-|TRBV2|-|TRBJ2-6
TGTGCCAGCGGCGGTGTAGAGGCCAACGTCCTGACTTTC
CASGGVEANVLTF
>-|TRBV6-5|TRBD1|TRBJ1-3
TGTGCCAGCAGACCGCCGACAGGGACTGGAAACACCATATATTTT
CASRPPTGTGNTIYF
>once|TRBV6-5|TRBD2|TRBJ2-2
TGTGCCAGCAGTGCAGCGGGGCACACCGGGGAGCTGTTTTTT
CASSAAGHTGELFF
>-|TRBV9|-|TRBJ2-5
TGTGCCAGCAGCGTAGCCCGGACCAGGGGCCAAGAGACCCAGTACTTC
CASSVARTRGQETQYF
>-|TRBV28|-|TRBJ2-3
TGTGCCAGCAGTTTAAAGGGCCATCAGAGGGCAGATACGCAGTATTTT
CASSLKGHQRADTQYF
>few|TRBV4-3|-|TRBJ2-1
TGCGCCAGCAGCCCTGAGCGGGTTAACTACAATGAGCAGTTCTTC
CASSPERVNYNEQFF
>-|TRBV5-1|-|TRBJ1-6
TGCGCCAGCAGCTTGGCTAGCTCCTATAATTCACCCCTCCACTTT
CASSLASSYNSPLHF
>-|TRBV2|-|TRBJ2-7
TGTGCCAGCAGTGAGGTCGGCGAGCAGTACTTC
CASSEVGEQYF
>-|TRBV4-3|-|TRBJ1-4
TGCGCCAGCAGCCAAACCCCGGGGGGGGGCGAAAAACTGTTTTTT
CASSQTPGGGEKLFF